The clone carrying this T cell receptor (beta chain) occurred many times. The germline gives CDR1 SGHTA, CDR2 FQGNSA. This CDR3 is 14 amino acids long. The ends were cut back, 3 bases at V and 3 bases at J, with 11 bases in the middle. Molecules of cDNA were individually given unique molecular identifiers that were attached to them. Using its own MiXCR run on the 5' RACE reads, TCRdb lists one record per CDR3 protein. The table includes some 80,000 distinct CDR3 sequences, about 5% detected once. This record comes from a study of early T cells in non-severe SARS-CoV-2 infection. Source: whole blood, taken at baseline. The clonotype was recovered from an adult who was a healthcare worker with PCR-confirmed SARS-CoV-2 infection or an uninfected control (not recorded which). J is TRBJ1-1 and V is TRBV7-2; tentative D call: TRBD1 (6 bases). The CDR3 region is CASSFRGRYTEAFF. CDR3 nucleotide sequence: TGTGCCAGCAGCTTCAGGGGAAGATACACTGAAGCTTTCTTT.